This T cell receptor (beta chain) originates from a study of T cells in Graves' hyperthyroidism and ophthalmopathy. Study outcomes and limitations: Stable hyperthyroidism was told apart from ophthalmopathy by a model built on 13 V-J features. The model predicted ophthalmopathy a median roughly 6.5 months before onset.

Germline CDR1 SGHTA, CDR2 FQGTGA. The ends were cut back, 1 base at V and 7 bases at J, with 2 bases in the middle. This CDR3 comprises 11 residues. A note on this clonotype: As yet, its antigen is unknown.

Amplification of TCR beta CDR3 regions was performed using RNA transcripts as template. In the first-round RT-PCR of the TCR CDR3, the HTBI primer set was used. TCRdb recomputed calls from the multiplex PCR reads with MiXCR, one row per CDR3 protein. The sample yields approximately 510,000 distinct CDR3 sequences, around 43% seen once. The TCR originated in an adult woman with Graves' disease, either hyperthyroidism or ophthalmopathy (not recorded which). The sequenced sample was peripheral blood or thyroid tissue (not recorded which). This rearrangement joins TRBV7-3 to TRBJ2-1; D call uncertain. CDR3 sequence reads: CASSLKNEQFF. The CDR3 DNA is TGTGCCAGCAGCTTAAAGAATGAGCAGTTCTTC. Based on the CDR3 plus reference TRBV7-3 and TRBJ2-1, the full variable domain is GAGVSQTPSNKVTEKGKYVELRCDPISGHTALYWYRQSLGQGPEFLIYFQGTGAADDSGLPNDRFFAVRPEGSVSTLKIQRTERGDSAVYLCASSLKNEQFFGPGTRLTVL.